Below are 17 T cell receptor beta chains sequenced from a single sample in a study of T cell repertoires in cytomegalovirus infection. From the reads, TCRdb called clonotypes with MiXCR, one entry per CDR3 protein. Found here are fewer than 700,000 distinct CDR3 sequences, approximately 24% of them singletons; the top ten hold approximately 8%. The sequenced material came from CD8+ T cells from PBMCs. All receptors derive from a human donor in good health (CMV status not recorded). Some clones in this sample may be carry-over from other donors' samples.

The chain uses TRBV6-2 or TRBV6-3 and TRBJ1-2; 9 bases are shared with TRBD1. With V trimmed by 5 bases and J by 7 bases, 11 bases remained unmatched. This CDR3 spans 15 amino acids. Germline CDR1 and CDR2: MNHEY and SVGEGT. The CDR3 bases are TGTGCCAGCAGTCCCGGAGCAGGGACAGGGAGTGGCTACACCTTC. Amino acids: CASSPGAGTGSGYTF.

This clonotype was seen more than once but under ten times. This rearrangement joins TRBV28 to TRBJ1-5; D uncertain. Germline assignment: CDR1 MDHEN and CDR2 SYDVKM. Trimming removed 5 bases from V and 5 bases from J, with 1 base in between. This CDR3 is built from 10 residues. The CDR3 nucleotides read TGTGCCAGCAGTCATCAGCCCCAGCATTTT. Protein sequence: CASSHQPQHF.

V usage is TRBV7-3 and J usage is TRBJ2-1; 8 bases match TRBD1. After removal of 4 bases from V and 8 bases from J, the junction contained 4 bases not matched to a gene. Germline assignment: CDR1 SGHTA and CDR2 FQGTGA. This CDR3 is built from 13 residues. CDR3 sequence (DNA): TGTGCCAGCAGCTGGACAGGGAACTATGAGCAGTTCTTC. Translating it yields CASSWTGNYEQFF.

Comments on this clonotype: A much larger clone is a single base away; this may be a read error. The genes are TRBV7-2 and TRBJ1-1; D unclear. Trimming removed 1 base from V and 4 bases from J, with 16 bases in between. The CDR3 is 16 amino acids. Germline lookup yields CDR1 SGHTA and CDR2 FQGNSA. The CDR3 region is CASSLVLRPGSTEAFF. The CDR3 DNA reads as TGTGCCAGCAGCTTAGTCCTCCGCCCCGGAAGCACTGAAGCTTTCTTT.

This clonotype was found many times. This chain joins TRBV4-3 and TRBJ1-2, with D hard to call. CDR3 length equals 15 residues. Between the trimmed V and J ends, which lost 4 bases and 6 bases, there was a span of 18 bases. Germline V gene data show CDR1 as LGHNA and CDR2 as YSLEER. The chain's CDR3 is CASSPGWQHLDGYTF. CDR3 nucleotide sequence: TGCGCCAGCAGCCCCGGCTGGCAGCATCTAGATGGCTACACCTTC.

This clonotype has more than one count but fewer than ten. J is TRBJ2-1 and V is TRBV13; D not resolved. CDR3 size: 14 residues. Trimming removed 5 bases at V and 5 bases at J, with 13 bases between. Germline values: CDR1 PRHDT, CDR2 FYEKMQ (reference sequence). CDR3 bases: TGTGCCAGCAGCGACTCCGACGGAAACAATGAGCAGTTCTTC. Amino acids: CASSDSDGNNEQFF.

This clonotype turned up a few times. J is TRBJ2-5 and V is TRBV14; no reliable D call. Germline CDR1 SGHDN, CDR2 FVKESK. V shed 3 bases and J shed 1 base, with 9 bases lying between them. The CDR3 consists of 14 residues. CDR3 in amino acids: CASSHFKRQETQYF. The DNA of the CDR3 is TGTGCCAGCAGCCATTTTAAGCGCCAAGAGACCCAGTACTTC.

The rearrangement links TRBV10-3 to TRBJ1-1; 7 positions agree with TRBD1. V dropped 1 base and J dropped 0; count of bases not matched to a gene: 2. The CDR3 is 15 residues long. CDR1 and CDR2 (germline): ENHRY, SYGVKD. This CDR3 reads CAISELQGLNTEAFF. The CDR3 coding sequence is TGTGCCATCAGTGAGTTACAGGGGCTGAACACTGAAGCTTTCTTT.

This clonotype was detected ten times or more. The gene calls are TRBV7-2 and TRBJ1-1; a possible D gene is TRBD1 (5 bases). V was trimmed by 3 bases and J by 1 base, leaving 12 bases between them. The CDR3 is made up of 15 amino acids. CDR1 SGHTA and CDR2 FQGNSA come from the germline V gene. The CDR3 spells CASSFFLGANTEAFF. DNA for the CDR3: TGTGCCAGCAGCTTTTTTCTAGGGGCGAACACTGAAGCTTTCTTT.

This clonotype was observed a few times. The genes are TRBV28 and TRBJ2-7; TRBD1 might be the D (6 bases). Germline V lookup: CDR1 MDHEN, CDR2 SYDVKM. With 7 bases removed from V and 0 bases from J, the gap between germline ends came to 13 bases. The CDR3 is 14 residues long. This chain's CDR3 is CASTPDRISYEQYV. The CDR3 DNA sequence: TGTGCCAGCACCCCGGACAGAATCTCCTACGAGCAGTACGTC.

This clonotype was seen just once. The genes are TRBV2 and TRBJ2-2; D is perhaps TRBD2 (6 bases). V lost 7 bases and J lost 6, with 12 bases in between. The CDR3 runs to 13 residues. Per the germline V gene, CDR1 is SNHLY and CDR2 is FYNNEI. The CDR3 here is CASITGGAGELFF. Here the CDR3 DNA reads TGTGCCAGCATAACAGGCGGGGCCGGGGAGCTGTTTTTT.

In its sample, this clonotype was seen many times. The chain has TRBV7-8 and TRBJ1-2; no definite D call. Germline values: CDR1 SGHVS, CDR2 FQNEAQ. Trimming took off 3 bases at V and 1 base at J, with 6 bases between the two ends. The CDR3 runs 13 residues. The CDR3 protein is CASSFAVNYGYTF. DNA of the CDR3: TGTGCCAGCAGCTTCGCAGTTAACTATGGCTACACCTTC.

For this clonotype: A much larger clone differs by one base, so this may be a read error. The chain joins TRBV7-9 to TRBJ1-4; TRBD1 aligns across 8 bases. The CDR3 extends over 16 amino acids. Germline V gives CDR1 SEHNR, CDR2 FQNEAQ (reference sequence). The CDR3 loop reads CTSSLVPGQGTEKLFF. For the CDR3, the DNA is TGTACCAGCAGCTTAGTTCCCGGACAGGGTACTGAAAAACTGTTTTTT. Full variable domain (outside the CDR3, taken from reference TRBV7-9 and TRBJ1-4): DTGVSQNPRHKITKRGQNVTFRCDPISEHNRLYWYRQTLGQGPEFLTYFQNEAQLEKSRLLSDRFSAERPKGSFSTLEIQRTEQGDSAMYLCTSSLVPGQGTEKLFFGSGTQLSVL.

This rearrangement joins TRBV5-5 to TRBJ2-7, with D perhaps matching TRBD1 or TRBD2 (7 bases each). Germline V gene sequence: CDR1 SGHKS, CDR2 YYEKEE (reference sequence). The V end was cut by 2 bases, the J end by 4 bases, with 13 bases between. This CDR3 is built from 14 residues. In DNA, the CDR3 is TGTGCCAGCAGCTTCCAGGGGGGGCGGTACGAGCAGTACGTC. As protein: CASSFQGGRYEQYV.

This clonotype was detected ten times or more. The chain uses TRBV12-3 or TRBV12-4 and TRBJ2-5; a possible D gene is TRBD2 (5 bases). V dropped 4 bases and J dropped 5 bases, with 11 bases sitting between them. The length of the CDR3 is 13 residues. The CDR3 nucleotides read TGTGCCAGCAGTTGGGCTAGCAGGGAGACCCAGTACTTC. It yields the protein CASSWASRETQYF.

This clonotype was observed at least ten times. The chain employs TRBV7-6 and TRBJ1-5; no definite D call. This CDR3 has 13 residues. Trimming took off 5 bases at V and 3 bases at J, with 8 bases between the two ends. Germline V gene sequence: CDR1 SGHVS, CDR2 FNYEAQ. CDR3 nucleotide sequence: TGTGCCAGCAGCCCAGGATTCAATCAGCCCCAGCATTTT. Translated, it gives CASSPGFNQPQHF.

The V and J genes are TRBV14 and TRBJ2-5, with 13 bases aligning to TRBD2. J was trimmed by 1 base and V by 5 bases; bases with no gene match: 4. The CDR3 consists of 16 residues. Germline loops: CDR1 SGHDN, CDR2 FVKESK. The CDR3 spells CASSIRTSGGQETQYF. DNA for the CDR3: TGTGCCAGCAGCATACGGACTAGCGGGGGCCAAGAGACCCAGTACTTC.